The present entry profiles one TCR beta chain with its context. Trimming removed 2 bases from V and 5 bases from J, with 12 bases in between. Per germline, CDR1 KGHSH and CDR2 LQKENI. The CDR3 spans 14 residues. The data were taken from a study of early stage breast cancer tumors. The data were produced by immunoSEQ multiplex PCR, yet TCRdb's version contains in-frame clones alone and is incomplete. The sample carries some 6,300 clones, about 73% recorded once. The TCR was taken from a person between 35 and 49 years old with breast cancer. The source material was normal breast tissue next to the tumor. This chain uses TRBV18 with TRBJ1-1, with a possible D match to TRBD1 (6 bases). The CDR3 loop is CASSPRRGGTEAFF. CDR3 sequence (DNA): TGTGCCAGCTCACCAAGGAGGGGGGGGACTGAAGCTTTCTTT. The complete variable domain, with remaining parts taken from reference TRBV18 and TRBJ1-1, reads NAGVMQNPRHLVRRRGQEARLRCSPMKGHSHVYWYRQLPEEGLKFMVYLQKENIIDESGMPKERFSAEFPKEGPSILRIQQVVRGDSAAYFCASSPRRGGTEAFFGQGTRLTVV.